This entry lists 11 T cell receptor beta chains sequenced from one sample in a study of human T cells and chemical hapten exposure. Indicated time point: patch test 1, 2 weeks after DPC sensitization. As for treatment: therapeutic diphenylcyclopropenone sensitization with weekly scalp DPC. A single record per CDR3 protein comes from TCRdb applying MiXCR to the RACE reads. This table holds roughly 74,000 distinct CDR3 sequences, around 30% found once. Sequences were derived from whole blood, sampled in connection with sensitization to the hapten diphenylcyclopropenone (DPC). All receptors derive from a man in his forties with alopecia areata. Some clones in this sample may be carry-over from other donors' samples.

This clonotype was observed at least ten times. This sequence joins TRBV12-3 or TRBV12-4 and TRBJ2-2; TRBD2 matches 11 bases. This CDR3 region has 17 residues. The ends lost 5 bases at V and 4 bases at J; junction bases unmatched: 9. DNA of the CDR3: TGTGCCAGCAGTGACCGATCGACTAGCGGGATCACCGGGGAGCTGTTTTTT. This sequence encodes CASSDRSTSGITGELFF.

CDR3 sequence reads: CSASTGTGGGNQPQHF. CDR3 DNA sequence: TGCAGTGCTAGTACCGGGACAGGGGGTGGCAATCAGCCCCAGCATTTT. The chain has TRBV20-1 and TRBJ1-5; 11 nucleotides align to TRBD1. CDR1 DFQATT and CDR2 SNEGSKA come from the germline V gene (reference sequence). The CDR3 extends over 16 amino acids. V gave up 3 bases and J gave up 2 bases; unmatched junction bases: 6.

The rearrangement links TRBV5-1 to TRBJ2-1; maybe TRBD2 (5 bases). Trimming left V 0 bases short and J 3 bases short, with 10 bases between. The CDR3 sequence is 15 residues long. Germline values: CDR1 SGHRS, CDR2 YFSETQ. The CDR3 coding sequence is TGCGCCAGCAGCTTGGTAGGAGGAAGCTACAATGAGCAGTTCTTC. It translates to CASSLVGGSYNEQFF.

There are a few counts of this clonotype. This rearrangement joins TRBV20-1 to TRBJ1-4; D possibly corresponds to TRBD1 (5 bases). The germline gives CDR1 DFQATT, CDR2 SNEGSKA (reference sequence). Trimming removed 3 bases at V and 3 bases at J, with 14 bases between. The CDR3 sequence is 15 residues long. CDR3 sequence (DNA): TGCAGTGCTAGCGGCGATGACAGCCCTAATGAAAAACTGTTTTTT. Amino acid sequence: CSASGDDSPNEKLFF.

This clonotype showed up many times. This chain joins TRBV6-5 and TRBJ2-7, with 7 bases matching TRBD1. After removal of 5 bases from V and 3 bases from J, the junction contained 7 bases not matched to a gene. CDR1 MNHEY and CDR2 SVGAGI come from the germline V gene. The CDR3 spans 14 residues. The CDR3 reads CASSRSTGNYEQYF. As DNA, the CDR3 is TGTGCCAGCAGTCGCTCGACAGGGAACTACGAGCAGTACTTC.

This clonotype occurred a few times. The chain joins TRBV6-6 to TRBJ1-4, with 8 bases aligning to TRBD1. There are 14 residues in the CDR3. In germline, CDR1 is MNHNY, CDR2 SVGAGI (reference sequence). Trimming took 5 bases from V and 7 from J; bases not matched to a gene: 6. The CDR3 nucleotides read TGTGCCAGCAGTCCGGACAGGGCAGGTGAAAAACTGTTTTTT. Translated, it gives CASSPDRAGEKLFF.

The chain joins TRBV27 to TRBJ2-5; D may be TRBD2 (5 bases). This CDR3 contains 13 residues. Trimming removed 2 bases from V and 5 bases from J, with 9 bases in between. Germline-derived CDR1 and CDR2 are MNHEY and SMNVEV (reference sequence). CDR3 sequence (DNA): TGTGCCAGCAGTTTAACGGGATTCGAGACCCAGTACTTC. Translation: CASSLTGFETQYF.

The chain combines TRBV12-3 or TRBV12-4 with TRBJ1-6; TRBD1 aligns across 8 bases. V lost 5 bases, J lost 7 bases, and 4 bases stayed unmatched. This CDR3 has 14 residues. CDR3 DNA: TGTGCCAGCAGTCACGGACAGGGAAATTCACCCCTCCACTTT. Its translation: CASSHGQGNSPLHF.

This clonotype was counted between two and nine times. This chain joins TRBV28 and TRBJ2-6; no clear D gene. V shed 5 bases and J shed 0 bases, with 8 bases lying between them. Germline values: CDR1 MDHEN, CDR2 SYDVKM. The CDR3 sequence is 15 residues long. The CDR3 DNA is TGTGCCAGCAGTGCCCATTCCTCTGGGGCCAACGTCCTGACTTTC. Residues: CASSAHSSGANVLTF.

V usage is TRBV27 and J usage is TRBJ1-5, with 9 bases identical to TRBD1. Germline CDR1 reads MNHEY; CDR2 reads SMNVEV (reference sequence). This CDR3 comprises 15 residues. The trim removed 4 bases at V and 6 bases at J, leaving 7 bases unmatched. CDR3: CASSSTGQGLQPQHF. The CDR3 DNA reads TGTGCCAGCAGTTCCACGGGACAGGGACTTCAGCCCCAGCATTTT.

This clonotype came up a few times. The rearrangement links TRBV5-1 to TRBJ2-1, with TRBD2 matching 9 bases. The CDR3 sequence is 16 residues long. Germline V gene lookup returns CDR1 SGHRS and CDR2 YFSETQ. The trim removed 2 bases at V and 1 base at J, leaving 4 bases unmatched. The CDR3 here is CASSFLAGVSYNEQFF. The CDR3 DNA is TGCGCCAGCAGCTTTTTAGCGGGAGTTTCCTACAATGAGCAGTTCTTC.